This T cell receptor beta chain stems from a study of T-cell reconstitution after alpha-beta-depleted transplantation in children (dated by TCRdb to between 2015 and 2016). Study-level background: The study quantitatively tracked T-cell immune reconstitution after TCRalphabeta/CD19-depleted allogeneic hematopoietic cell transplantation in children using TCR repertoire profiling. General study outcomes and caveats: Apparently early alphabetaT-cell count recovery about two months after transplant reportedly relied on only several hundred rapidly expanded clones derived from non-depleted graft cells. Over the following months the frequencies of hyperexpanded clones went down, and after one year T-cell counts and TCRbeta diversity were mostly credited to newly produced T cells. In some patients, the high TCRbeta diversity seen at day 60 was put down to recipient T cells and intrathymic progenitors that had survived conditioning.

V was cut back by 3 bases and J by 7 bases, leaving a gap of 7 bases between them. The CDR3 holds 11 amino acids from the cysteine to the phenylalanine. The sequence is cut down to CDR3 DNA, 33 bases in frame from base 1. As encoded in the germline V gene (reference sequence), CDR1 is DFQATT while CDR2 is SNEGSKA. The treatment or condition label here, explained by the study, means: allogeneic hematopoietic cell transplantation with graft depleted of TCRalphabeta T cells and CD19 B cells. The transplant recipients were children given TCRalphabeta/CD19-depleted allogeneic hematopoietic cell grafts. As for this clonotype: Its antigen remains undetermined. This could be a read error, since a much larger clone is one nucleotide away.

The library was built by means of PCR. For sequencing, an Illumina HiSeq 2500 was employed. TCR libraries were prepared with molecular barcoding, using unique molecular identifiers to normalize TCRbeta repertoire quantification. The public reads were run again by TCRdb, first through fastp at Q25 and then through MiXCR, and only productive beta chains were kept. Merged by CDR3 protein, the rows form single entries marked with the most common genes and DNA. This sample is represented by 280,000 or so distinct CDR3 sequences; around a tenth of them were singletons. The top ten clonotypes cover 20% to 30% of the sample.

The sequence derives from a male patient under 10 years old who had a stem cell transplant for chronic granulomatous disease, so the T cells may come from the graft donor. The chain joins TRBV20-1 to TRBJ2-1; the D gene cannot be resolved reliably. Sequenced material: peripheral blood, taken 180 days after TCRalphabeta/CD19-depleted stem cell transplant. The CDR3 loop reads CSASFSNEQFF. In nucleotides, the sequence is TGCAGTGCTAGTTTTAGTAATGAGCAGTTCTTC.